This entry lists 22 T cell receptor beta chains sequenced from one sample in a study of blood T cell repertoires in COVID-19. Some clones are missing from TCRdb's copy, which holds only in-frame ones; the method was immunoSEQ multiplex PCR. The profile shows about 110,000 clones, 82% of them singletons. Source material: peripheral blood. These receptors were taken from an older woman with acute or convalescent COVID-19.

The chain joins TRBV7-2 to TRBJ2-2; TRBD2 might be the D (5 bases). The CDR3 is 13 residues long. V lost 3 bases, J lost 6 bases, and 8 bases lay in between. Germline loops: CDR1 SGHTA, CDR2 FQGNSA. The CDR3 spells CASSLVAPGELFF. Here the CDR3 DNA reads TGTGCCAGCAGCTTGGTAGCGCCCGGGGAGCTGTTTTTT.

This chain uses TRBV7-9 with TRBJ2-7; 7 bases are a match to TRBD2. Germline CDR1 SEHNR, CDR2 FQNEAQ (reference sequence). Trimming cost V 3 bases and J 0 bases; bases outside gene matches: 5. The CDR3 covers 15 residues. The CDR3 DNA is TGTGCCAGCAGCTTTTCGAGCGGGGTCTCCTACGAGCAGTACTTC. Protein product: CASSFSSGVSYEQYF.

The V and J genes are TRBV30 and TRBJ1-2; TRBD1 aligns across 7 bases. The CDR3 is 15 residues long. The J segment lost 0 bases and the V segment lost 3 bases, leaving 7 bases of the junction unmatched. Germline V gene lookup returns CDR1 GTSNPN and CDR2 SVGIG (reference sequence). The CDR3 DNA is TGTGCCTGGAGCTTTAAGGGGGCTCCTAACTATGGCTACACCTTC. This sequence encodes CAWSFKGAPNYGYTF.

This chain links TRBV4-3 with TRBJ1-3; 7 bases align to TRBD1. Germline assignment: CDR1 LGHNA and CDR2 YSLEER. V lost 3 bases to trimming and J lost 4 bases; unmatched junction nucleotides: 6. CDR3 length equals 15 residues. CDR3 sequence reads: CASSQGRGTGNTIYF. The CDR3 coding sequence is TGCGCCAGCAGCCAGGGCAGGGGGACAGGAAACACCATATATTTT.

CDR3 amino acids: CASSQDWGTGANYGYTF. The DNA for the CDR3 is TGTGCCAGCAGCCAAGATTGGGGGACAGGGGCTAACTATGGCTACACCTTC. The V gene is TRBV4-2, the J gene TRBJ1-2; 10 nucleotides agree with TRBD1. There are 17 residues in the CDR3. The germline gives CDR1 LGHNA, CDR2 YNFKEQ. J lost 0 bases, V lost 0 bases, and 4 bases had no gene match.

The chain couples TRBV7-9 to TRBJ1-2; 11 nucleotides align to TRBD1. The CDR3 is 15 amino acids. The germline V gene encodes CDR1 SEHNR and CDR2 FQNEAQ (reference sequence). J gave up 1 base and V 5 bases, and 3 bases lay outside the gene matches. The CDR3 region is CASSRTGGGNYGYTF. CDR3 in DNA: TGTGCCAGCAGCCGGACAGGGGGCGGTAACTATGGCTACACCTTC.

V and J are TRBV7-3 and TRBJ2-7; D might be TRBD2 (6 bases). The germline V and J ends were trimmed by 6 bases and 6 bases, with 15 bases remaining between them. The germline V gene encodes CDR1 SGHTA and CDR2 FQGTGA. The length of the CDR3 is 13 residues. The CDR3 reads CASSPGGRGEQYF. CDR3 nucleotides: TGTGCCAGCAGTCCCGGGGGTCGAGGCGAGCAGTACTTC.

V gene TRBV28 combines with J gene TRBJ1-1, with 7 bases matching TRBD1. Germline lookup yields CDR1 MDHEN and CDR2 SYDVKM. The CDR3 is 13 residues long. V dropped 6 bases and J dropped 8; count of bases not matched to a gene: 9. As DNA, the CDR3 is TGTGCCAGCAGCCCGCCCGCCAGGGGGGAAGCTTTCTTT. Amino acids: CASSPPARGEAFF.

V usage is TRBV5-5 and J usage is TRBJ2-3, with D possibly TRBD2 on 6 matching bases. The germline V gene encodes CDR1 SGHKS and CDR2 YYEKEE (reference sequence). The CDR3 sequence is 18 residues long. The germline V and J ends were trimmed by 1 base and 1 base, with 19 bases remaining between them. For the CDR3, the DNA is TGTGCCAGCAGCTTGTATGACATTCGGGAGAGGGGCACAGATACGCAGTATTTT. Residues: CASSLYDIRERGTDTQYF.

The CDR3 bases are TGTGCCAGCAGCGGGGAGACAGGAAGCTCCTACGAGCAGTACTTC. The encoded protein is CASSGETGSSYEQYF. This sequence joins TRBV9 and TRBJ2-7, with a weak D call TRBD1 (6 bases). There are 15 residues in the CDR3. Trimming took 3 bases from V and 0 from J, leaving 13 bases between them. CDR1 is SGDLS and CDR2 is YYNGEE in the germline V gene.

The V gene is TRBV4-2, the J gene TRBJ2-1; TRBD2 aligns across 8 bases. CDR1 is LGHNA and CDR2 is YNFKEQ in the germline V gene. With V trimmed by 2 bases and J by 0 bases, 9 bases remained unmatched. This CDR3 spans 18 amino acids. The CDR3 loop is CASSQFGGGPSSYNEQFF. The CDR3 DNA follows: TGTGCCAGCAGCCAATTTGGCGGGGGGCCGAGCTCCTACAATGAGCAGTTCTTC.

This sequence joins TRBV7-9 and TRBJ1-4, with no clear D. The germline V gene has CDR1 SEHNR and CDR2 FQNEAQ (reference sequence). V was trimmed by 5 bases and J by 8 bases, leaving 18 bases between them. The CDR3 has 15 amino acids. The CDR3 DNA reads as TGTGCCAGCAGCACCGCGGCGGCAGGAGGCGAAAAACTGTTTTTT. Translated: CASSTAAAGGEKLFF.

The chain's CDR3 is CAWRATGGNPYEQYF. The CDR3 bases are TGTGCCTGGAGGGCGACAGGGGGGAACCCCTACGAGCAGTACTTC. The V call is TRBV30, the J call TRBJ2-7, with TRBD1 matching 9 bases. Trimming removed 3 bases from V and 2 bases from J; junction bases left unmatched: 8. Germline CDR1 is GTSNPN and CDR2 is SVGIG (reference sequence). The CDR3 has 15 residues.

This clone has only a few counts. V and J are TRBV18 and TRBJ2-7, with TRBD2 matching 7 bases. The CDR3 loop spans 13 amino acids. Germline CDR1 and CDR2: KGHSH and LQKENI. V shed 3 bases and J 2 bases; nucleotides not matched to a gene: 1. The CDR3 DNA follows: TGTGCCAGCTCACCCGGACTAGCCTACGAGCAGTACTTC. It yields the protein CASSPGLAYEQYF.

The gene calls are TRBV27 and TRBJ1-5, with no clear D. Germline V gives CDR1 MNHEY, CDR2 SMNVEV (reference sequence). The CDR3 contains 13 residues. The V and J ends lost 6 bases and 0 bases respectively, with 6 bases between them. The CDR3 loop is CASSPISNQPQHF. For the CDR3, the DNA is TGTGCCAGCAGCCCAATTAGCAATCAGCCCCAGCATTTT.

This clone was counted only a few times. The rearrangement uses TRBV3-1 (or the pseudogene TRBV3-2) and TRBJ1-2; D gene uncertain. Germline assignment: CDR1 LGHDT and CDR2 YNNKEL (reference sequence). The CDR3 runs 14 residues. V lost 1 base, J lost 8 bases, and 14 bases lay in between. This CDR3 is CASSQGSNPGGYTF. The CDR3 DNA follows: TGTGCCAGCAGCCAAGGGTCCAACCCCGGGGGCTACACCTTC.

This chain joins TRBV4-1 and TRBJ1-5, with D perhaps TRBD1 (6 bases). Germline CDR1 and CDR2: MGHRA and YSYEKL. Trimming took 3 bases from V and 0 from J, leaving 6 bases between them. CDR3 size: 14 residues. CDR3 amino acids: CASSQDSSNQPQHF. The CDR3, as DNA: TGCGCCAGCAGCCAGGACAGTAGCAATCAGCCCCAGCATTTT.

This chain joins TRBV28 and TRBJ1-4; D is undetermined. CDR3 length: 15 amino acids. Germline values: CDR1 MDHEN, CDR2 SYDVKM. V lost 3 bases and J 0 bases, leaving 8 bases between the germline ends. The CDR3 sequence is CASSLGSPTNEKLFF. The CDR3 nucleotides read TGTGCCAGCAGTTTGGGCAGCCCAACTAATGAAAAACTGTTTTTT.

The chain carries TRBV6-5 and TRBJ2-5; 7 positions match TRBD1. This CDR3 has 14 residues. Germline CDR1 is MNHEY and CDR2 is SVGAGI. The V segment lost 6 bases and the J segment 5 bases; nucleotides outside the gene matches: 9. As DNA, the CDR3 is TGTGCCAGCAGGAAAACAGGGGCTGTCGAGACCCAGTACTTC. Protein: CASRKTGAVETQYF.

The rearrangement joins TRBV7-9 to TRBJ1-4; a possible D gene is TRBD1 (5 bases). The CDR3 runs to 16 residues. The ends were cut back, 5 bases at V and 7 bases at J, with 20 bases in the middle. Germline V gene data show CDR1 as SEHNR and CDR2 as FQNEAQ (reference sequence). The CDR3 region is CASSPGRGAGVEKLFF. CDR3 in DNA: TGTGCCAGCAGCCCAGGGAGGGGAGCAGGCGTTGAAAAACTGTTTTTT. The full variable domain, in which reference TRBV7-9 and TRBJ1-4 provide the parts outside the CDR3, is DTGVSQNPRHKITKRGQNVTFRCDPISEHNRLYWYRQTLGQGPEFLTYFQNEAQLEKSRLLSDRFSAERPKGSFSTLEIQRTEQGDSAMYLCASSPGRGAGVEKLFFGSGTQLSVL.

The chain combines TRBV4-1 with TRBJ1-6, with 7 bases aligning to TRBD1. J gave up 2 bases and V 2 bases, and 6 bases lay outside the gene matches. Germline assignment: CDR1 MGHRA and CDR2 YSYEKL. The CDR3 has 17 amino acids. The CDR3 spells CASSQPGQRTYNSPLHF. In DNA form, the CDR3 reads TGCGCCAGCAGCCAACCGGGACAGCGCACCTATAATTCACCCCTCCACTTT.

V is TRBV5-4 and J is TRBJ2-5; a possible D gene is TRBD2 (6 bases). CDR3 size: 15 residues. Germline values: CDR1 SGHNT, CDR2 YYREEE (reference sequence). The ends were cut back, 4 bases at V and 5 bases at J, with 18 bases in the middle. In DNA, the CDR3 is TGTGCCAGCAGCCTGGGGCCAACCCGGGGGGAGACCCAGTACTTC. Translated, it gives CASSLGPTRGETQYF.